Listed here is a single T cell receptor beta chain. Its antigen is not known. The CDR3 is 15 residues long. Per germline, CDR1 MNHEY and CDR2 SMNVEV (reference sequence). Deletions cut 3 bases from V and 1 base from J, with 12 bases between. This sample is part of a study of T cell responses to AZD1222 COVID-19 vaccine. Points from the study as a whole: Spike-specific TCR breadth rose after two AZD1222 doses, and depth rose as well.

Generated by immunoSEQ multiplex PCR, the TCRdb table keeps only in-frame clones and is missing some. Among around 99,000 clones listed, around nine tenths were seen once. This receptor was taken from an adult in good health. The chain employs TRBV27 and TRBJ1-2; D is perhaps TRBD1 (6 bases). Specimen: peripheral blood, collected on day 0 of AZD1222 vaccination. In DNA form, the CDR3 reads TGTGCCAGCAGTTTCTCGACAGGCGATAACTATGGCTACACCTTC. Translation: CASSFSTGDNYGYTF.